The 21 T cell receptor beta chains given below trace back to one sample, sequenced in a study of T cell repertoires in cytomegalovirus infection. TCRdb re-analysed the reads in MiXCR, keeping a single row per CDR3 protein. Of about 200,000 distinct CDR3 sequences listed, roughly 9.8% are singletons. Material for sequencing was PBMCs. The receptors shown here come from a human donor in good health (CMV status not recorded). Some clones in this sample may be carry-over from other donors' samples.

This clonotype was counted ten times or more. The rearrangement joins TRBV23-1 to TRBJ2-1, with 8 nucleotides matching TRBD2. TRBV23-1 is filed as an ORF, its function uncertain. The CDR3 is made up of 17 amino acids. J gave up 5 bases and V 0 bases, and 9 bases lay outside the gene matches. The CDR3 spells CASSQSQGSGTHNEQFF. The DNA of the CDR3 is TGCGCCAGCAGTCAATCGCAGGGTAGCGGGACCCACAATGAGCAGTTCTTC.

J is TRBJ2-1 and V is TRBV11-2; TRBD2 matches at 9 bases. V gave up 2 bases and J gave up 4 bases; unmatched junction bases: 12. The CDR3 length is 18 residues. Germline lookup yields CDR1 SGHAT and CDR2 FQNNGV. CDR3 protein: CASSLSQAGLAGYNEQFF. Here the CDR3 DNA reads TGTGCCAGCAGCTTATCCCAAGCCGGGCTAGCGGGGTACAATGAGCAGTTCTTC.

Ten or more counts support this clonotype. The chain joins TRBV20-1 to TRBJ2-3; 14 bases line up with TRBD2. The CDR3 contains 15 residues. The V and J ends lost 6 bases and 3 bases, in that order; junction bases with no gene match: 5. CDR1 and CDR2 (germline): DFQATT, SNEGSKA (reference sequence). CDR3 sequence: CSAKGLAGGTDTQYF. The CDR3 bases are TGCAGTGCGAAAGGACTAGCGGGGGGAACAGATACGCAGTATTTT.

In this sample, this clonotype turned up many times. The chain has TRBV3-1 and TRBJ1-1, with D maybe TRBD1 (5 bases). The CDR3 totals 13 residues. CDR1 LGHDT and CDR2 YNNKEL come from the germline V gene (reference sequence). Trimming stripped 3 bases from V and 0 bases from J, with 5 bases between. The CDR3 DNA reads as TGTGCCAGCAGCCAGGGACTGAACACTGAAGCTTTCTTT. Translation: CASSQGLNTEAFF.

The V gene is TRBV12-3 or TRBV12-4, the J gene TRBJ1-1; D unresolved. This CDR3 is built from 13 residues. V dropped 3 bases and J dropped 6 bases, with 11 bases sitting between them. CDR3 in amino acids: CASSLAPTPEAFF. CDR3 in DNA: TGTGCCAGCAGTTTGGCTCCGACCCCTGAAGCTTTCTTT.

This clonotype was picked up many times. The chain uses TRBV7-9 and TRBJ1-6; TRBD1 agrees at 7 bases. Trimming cost V 7 bases and J 8 bases; bases outside gene matches: 8. This CDR3 spans 14 amino acids. Germline values: CDR1 SEHNR, CDR2 FQNEAQ (reference sequence). The CDR3 is CASTDREVYSPLHF. CDR3 sequence (DNA): TGTGCCAGCACCGACAGGGAGGTGTATTCACCCCTCCACTTT.

With regard to this clonotype: The junction does not match germline at one end; this may be a read error. The chain recombines TRBV7-9 with TRBJ1-4; a possible D gene is TRBD1 (6 bases). Germline lookup yields CDR1 SEHNR and CDR2 FQNEAQ (reference sequence). The CDR3 runs 15 residues. CDR3 in DNA: TGTGCCAGCAGCCCGGGGACACCAACTACTGAAAAACTGTTTTTT. Translated: CASSPGTPTTEKLFF.

Ten or more counts support this clonotype. The CDR3: CASSWIGEREQYF. The CDR3 region has the DNA TGTGCCAGCAGCTGGATAGGGGAACGCGAGCAGTACTTC. The J gene is TRBJ2-7, the V gene TRBV7-2; D perhaps matches TRBD1 (5 bases). With 4 bases removed from V and 6 bases from J, the gap between germline ends came to 13 bases. Germline V gives CDR1 SGHTA, CDR2 FQGNSA. This CDR3 has 13 residues.

This clonotype was counted ten times or more. The chain combines TRBV12-3 or TRBV12-4 with TRBJ1-1; D is ambiguous. The CDR3 extends over 14 amino acids. Trimming took 8 bases from V and 0 from J, leaving 13 bases between them. The CDR3 here is CASSASFLNTEAFF. For the CDR3, the DNA is TGTGCCAGCTCCGCGAGCTTTCTGAACACTGAAGCTTTCTTT.

CDR3 nucleotides: TGTGCCAGCAGTTTAAAGGGTGACTACACCTTC. Its translation: CASSLKGDYTF. The chain links TRBV28 to TRBJ1-2; D gene uncertain. V was cut by 2 bases and J by 10 bases, with 8 bases left in between. CDR1 MDHEN and CDR2 SYDVKM come from the germline V gene. This CDR3 comprises 11 residues.

At least ten counts were recorded for this clonotype. This chain links TRBV7-9 with TRBJ1-5, with 7 positions matching TRBD1. Germline V gene lookup returns CDR1 SEHNR and CDR2 FQNEAQ (reference sequence). J lost 3 bases, V lost 5 bases, and 4 bases had no gene match. This CDR3 has 14 amino acids. The CDR3 protein is CASSGDRVNQPQHF. DNA for the CDR3: TGTGCCAGCAGCGGTGACAGGGTCAATCAGCCCCAGCATTTT.

This clonotype came up a few times. The chain combines TRBV2 with TRBJ1-6, with 8 nucleotides matching TRBD1. CDR1 is SNHLY and CDR2 is FYNNEI in the germline V gene. The CDR3 length is 16 residues. The ends lost 1 base at V and 9 bases at J; junction bases unmatched: 8. This CDR3 is CASSEEDRVIGSPLHF. CDR3 DNA sequence: TGTGCCAGCAGTGAAGAGGACAGGGTAATCGGTTCACCCCTCCACTTT. Filled out from reference TRBV2 and TRBJ1-6, the complete variable domain reads EPEVTQTPSHQVTQMGQEVILRCVPISNHLYFYWYRQILGQKVEFLVSFYNNEISEKSEIFDDQFSVERPDGSNFTLKIRSTKLEDSAMYFCASSEEDRVIGSPLHFGNGTRLTVT.

V is TRBV5-1 and J is TRBJ2-1; D not resolved. Deletions cut 0 bases from V and 15 bases from J, with 16 bases between. The germline gives CDR1 SGHRS, CDR2 YFSETQ. The CDR3 runs 13 residues. The CDR3 loop reads CASSLDLTESPFF. The CDR3 nucleotides are TGCGCCAGCAGCTTGGATTTAACGGAATCACCGTTCTTC.

This CDR3 is CRTSKSMNTEAFF. DNA for the CDR3: TGCAGGACTAGCAAAAGTATGAACACTGAAGCTTTCTTT. V gene TRBV29-1 combines with J gene TRBJ1-1; D gene ambiguous. CDR3 length: 13 residues. CDR1 and CDR2 from the germline V gene are SQVTM and ANQGSEA.

This clonotype was seen at least ten times. The chain is built from TRBV30 and TRBJ2-1; no firm D call. The CDR3 runs 15 residues. Germline values: CDR1 GTSNPN, CDR2 SVGIG (reference sequence). V lost 0 bases and J 8 bases, leaving 17 bases between the germline ends. In DNA form, the CDR3 reads TGTGCCTGGAGTGTTGGTCTCAGGTCCGACGATGAGCAGTTCTTC. As protein: CAWSVGLRSDDEQFF.

This clonotype was counted many times. The V and J genes are TRBV5-4 and TRBJ2-1, with 8 bases identical to TRBD1. The trim removed 1 base at V and 3 bases at J, leaving 3 bases unmatched. Germline V CDR1 and CDR2: SGHNT, YYREEE (reference sequence). The CDR3 spans 15 residues. The CDR3 DNA reads as TGTGCCAGCAGCTTGCCAGGGGGCGGCTACAATGAGCAGTTCTTC. Residues: CASSLPGGGYNEQFF.

This clonotype was found a few times. The CDR3 DNA is TGTGCCAGCAGCCTCCCCCGGACAGCGAACACTGAAGCTTTCTTT. Translation gives CASSLPRTANTEAFF. This sequence joins TRBV11-2 and TRBJ1-1; D might be TRBD1 (6 bases). This CDR3 spans 15 amino acids. Trimming stripped 5 bases from V and 1 base from J, with 14 bases between. The germline V gene has CDR1 SGHAT and CDR2 FQNNGV.

J is TRBJ1-2 and V is TRBV7-8; D remains ambiguous. CDR1 is SGHVS, CDR2 FQNEAQ, per germline. Trimming stripped 2 bases from V and 0 bases from J, with 10 bases between. This CDR3 is built from 15 residues. Here the CDR3 reads CASSLPGRSNYGYTF. The CDR3 nucleotides read TGTGCCAGCAGCTTACCTGGGAGGTCTAACTATGGCTACACCTTC.

This clonotype was found many times. The chain is built from TRBV7-2 and TRBJ1-6; D not certain. CDR1 is SGHTA, CDR2 FQGNSA, per germline. The ends were cut back, 2 bases at V and 1 base at J, with 12 bases in the middle. This CDR3 has 17 residues. The CDR3 DNA is TGTGCCAGCAGCTTAAACCTAATGAGGTCCTATAATTCACCCCTCCACTTT. Its protein product is CASSLNLMRSYNSPLHF. The full variable domain, completed using reference TRBV7-2 and TRBJ1-6, is GAGVSQSPSNKVTEKGKDVELRCDPISGHTALYWYRQSLGQGLEFLIYFQGNSAPDKSGLPSDRFSAERTGGSVSTLTIQRTQQEDSAVYLCASSLNLMRSYNSPLHFGNGTRLTVT.

This clonotype appeared a few times. Here the CDR3 DNA reads TGTGCCAGCAGCGCTGACGGGGGGTACCTTGGCTACACCTTC. Its translation: CASSADGGYLGYTF. The J gene is TRBJ1-2, the V gene TRBV9; maybe TRBD1 (5 bases). Germline CDR1 is SGDLS and CDR2 is YYNGEE. V shed 3 bases and J shed 7 bases, with 16 bases lying between them. This CDR3 region has 14 residues.

This clonotype has a count of ten or more. The V call is TRBV7-2, the J call TRBJ1-6; D gene unclear. The CDR3 runs 16 residues. Trimming took off 1 base at V and 3 bases at J, with 10 bases between the two ends. Germline loops: CDR1 SGHTA, CDR2 FQGNSA. The CDR3 DNA sequence: TGTGCCAGCAGCTTAGGGATTTCGCGCTATAATTCACCCCTCCACTTT. Translation: CASSLGISRYNSPLHF.